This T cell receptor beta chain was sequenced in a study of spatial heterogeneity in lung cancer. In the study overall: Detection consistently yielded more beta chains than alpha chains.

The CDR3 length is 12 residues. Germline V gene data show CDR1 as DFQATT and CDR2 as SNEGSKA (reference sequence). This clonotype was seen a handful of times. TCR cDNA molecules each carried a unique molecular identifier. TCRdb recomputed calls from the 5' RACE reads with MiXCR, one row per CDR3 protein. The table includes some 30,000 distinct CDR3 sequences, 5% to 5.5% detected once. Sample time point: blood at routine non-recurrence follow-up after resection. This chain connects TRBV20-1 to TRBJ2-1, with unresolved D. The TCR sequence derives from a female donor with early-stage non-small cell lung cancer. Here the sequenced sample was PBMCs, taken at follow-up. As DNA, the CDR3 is TGCGGGGTAACAAGCAATGGGGATGAGCAGTTCTTC. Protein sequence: CGVTSNGDEQFF.